There are many counts of the clone carrying this T cell receptor (beta chain). This CDR3 spans 15 amino acids. The V segment lost 3 bases and the J segment 4 bases; nucleotides outside the gene matches: 7. CDR1 is LNHDA and CDR2 is SQIVND in the germline V gene (reference sequence). The TCR library protocol was used to attach unique molecular identifiers. These identifiers were attached to individual cDNA molecules. In TCRdb, the 5' RACE reads were re-called with MiXCR into one record per CDR3 protein. Altogether over 50,000 distinct CDR3 sequences are present, over 9.5% being singletons, with the ten largest covering 2.5% to 3.5%. This specimen belongs to a study of early T cells in non-severe SARS-CoV-2 infection. Across the whole study: RNA in bulk from unsorted whole blood was sequenced, and chains were unpaired.

This chain uses TRBV19 with TRBJ1-2; 8 bases fit TRBD1. The sequence derives from an adult who was a healthcare worker with PCR-confirmed SARS-CoV-2 infection or an uninfected control (not recorded which). Sequenced material: whole blood. The CDR3 nucleotides read TGTGCCAGTAGTATGCCCCAGGGGGCGACCTATGGCTACACCTTC. Its translation: CASSMPQGATYGYTF.